Listed here are 14 T cell receptor beta chains from one sample, sequenced in a study of STAT3 mutations in large granular lymphocyte leukemia. Study conclusions and caveats: In T-cell large granular lymphocyte leukemia, about half of patients showed multiple immunodominant subclonotypes.

TCRdb keeps only in-frame clones here, not all; method: immunoSEQ multiplex PCR. This sample has approximately 10,000 clones; about 70% occur once, and the top ten carry roughly 50%. These receptors lack a known antigen. The material sequenced was peripheral blood mononuclear cells. The receptors come from a man between 60 and 70 years old with T-cell large granular lymphocyte leukemia. Some clones in this sample may be carry-over from other donors' samples.

This clone has a single count. The chain couples TRBV5-1 to TRBJ2-3, with TRBD2 identical over 9 bases. The CDR3 has 14 residues. Germline assignment: CDR1 SGHRS and CDR2 YFSETQ. The V segment lost 10 bases and the J segment 3 bases; nucleotides outside the gene matches: 9. CDR3 sequence (DNA): TGCGCCTCAACGCGGGAGGGCGGGACAGATACGCAGTATTTT. Encoded protein: CASTREGGTDTQYF.

The chain has TRBV30 and TRBJ1-3; D ambiguous. This CDR3 contains 14 residues. CDR1 and CDR2 (germline): GTSNPN, SVGIG (reference sequence). Trimming took off 0 bases at V and 0 bases at J, with 6 bases between the two ends. CDR3 loop: CAWSVPGSGNTIYF. The CDR3 DNA sequence: TGTGCCTGGAGTGTACCGGGCTCTGGAAACACCATATATTTT.

The chain carries TRBV30 and TRBJ1-2; TRBD1 is a possible D gene (6 bases). In germline, CDR1 is GTSNPN, CDR2 SVGIG (reference sequence). Trimming shortened V by 2 bases and J by 4 bases, and 17 bases separated the two germline ends. CDR3 length equals 15 residues. CDR3 sequence: CAWSPDRPIGYGYTF. CDR3 sequence (DNA): TGTGCCTGGAGTCCCGACAGGCCCATCGGCTATGGCTACACCTTC.

The chain recombines TRBV19 with TRBJ2-2, with 7 positions matching TRBD1. With 6 bases clipped from V and 0 bases from J, the junction kept 10 bases outside the gene matches. The CDR3 runs 17 residues. Germline lookup yields CDR1 LNHDA and CDR2 SQIVND (reference sequence). The CDR3 loop is CASRVTGMFANTGELFF. The CDR3 coding sequence is TGTGCCAGTAGGGTGACAGGGATGTTTGCGAACACCGGGGAGCTGTTTTTT.

The chain couples TRBV4-1 to TRBJ2-3; perhaps TRBD2 as D (6 bases). V lost 4 bases to trimming and J lost 2 bases, with 13 bases between them. There are 15 residues in the CDR3. CDR1 and CDR2 (germline): MGHRA, YSYEKL. CDR3 sequence: CASSPSGLHTDTQYF. The CDR3 bases are TGCGCCAGCAGCCCCTCGGGACTCCACACAGATACGCAGTATTTT.

This chain connects TRBV27 to TRBJ1-5; the D gene is possibly TRBD1 (6 bases). Germline CDR1 MNHEY, CDR2 SMNVEV (reference sequence). Trimming took 5 bases from V and 9 from J, leaving 11 bases between them. The CDR3 covers 12 residues. This CDR3 is CASSLLGGPQHF. CDR3 nucleotides: TGTGCCAGCAGTCTCCTAGGGGGGCCCCAGCATTTT.

V usage is TRBV30 and J usage is TRBJ2-1, with D possibly TRBD2 on 5 matching bases. V dropped 8 bases and J dropped 9 bases, with 20 bases sitting between them. This CDR3 has 13 amino acids. Germline V gives CDR1 GTSNPN, CDR2 SVGIG (reference sequence). The CDR3 DNA is TGTGCCGAAAGAGGGTTTGGAAAATCTGAGCAGTTCTTC. Translated, it gives CAERGFGKSEQFF. Using reference TRBV30 and TRBJ2-1 for the parts outside the CDR3, the full variable domain is SQTIHQWPATLVQPVGSPLSLECTVEGTSNPNLYWYRQAAGRGLQLLFYSVGIGQISSEVPQNLSASRPQDRQFILSSKKLLLSDSGFYLCAERGFGKSEQFFGPGTRLTVL.

This chain uses TRBV19 with TRBJ1-2, with a tentative D call TRBD1 (6 bases). The CDR3 has 14 residues. V dropped 1 base and J dropped 2 bases, with 8 bases sitting between them. Looked up from germline, CDR1 is LNHDA and CDR2 is SQIVND (reference sequence). CDR3 amino acids: CASSIGDRNYGYTF. The CDR3 coding sequence is TGTGCCAGTAGTATAGGAGACAGGAACTATGGCTACACCTTC.

This chain joins TRBV10-1 and TRBJ2-1; D could derive from TRBD1 or TRBD2 (5 bases each). With 11 bases removed from V and 3 bases from J, the gap between germline ends came to 14 bases. The CDR3 consists of 13 residues. Germline V gives CDR1 WNHNN, CDR2 SYGVQD (reference sequence). The CDR3 sequence is CARWGRNYNEQFF. The CDR3 DNA is TGCGCCCGATGGGGACGGAACTACAATGAGCAGTTCTTC.

In DNA form, the CDR3 reads TGTGCCAGCAGCCCGGGACCGGCCACCGGGGAGCTGTTTTTT. Amino acid sequence: CASSPGPATGELFF. V usage is TRBV5-6 and J usage is TRBJ2-2; tentatively, D is TRBD1 or TRBD2 (5 bases each). This CDR3 region has 14 residues. V gave up 4 bases and J gave up 4 bases, with 11 bases separating them. CDR1 is SGHDT and CDR2 is YYEEEE in the germline V gene.

The chain has TRBV18 and TRBJ2-7; TRBD1 is a possible D gene (5 bases). V was shortened by 6 bases and J by 0 bases, with 12 bases between the two germline ends. The CDR3 is 14 amino acids. Germline V gene sequence: CDR1 KGHSH, CDR2 LQKENI. This CDR3 is CASSIQTDSYEQYF. The CDR3 DNA sequence: TGTGCCAGCTCGATCCAGACAGACTCCTACGAGCAGTACTTC.

The chain couples TRBV4-3 to TRBJ2-3; maybe TRBD2 (6 bases). The germline V and J ends were trimmed by 4 bases and 2 bases, with 13 bases remaining between them. CDR3 size: 15 residues. Per germline, CDR1 LGHNA and CDR2 YSLEER. CDR3 sequence: CASSPTRTYTDTQYF. For the CDR3, the DNA is TGCGCCAGCAGCCCGACTAGAACCTACACAGATACGCAGTATTTT.

The chain joins TRBV5-1 to TRBJ2-1; D ambiguous. The CDR3 contains 14 residues. V was trimmed by 0 bases and J by 4 bases, leaving 8 bases between them. Germline CDR1 and CDR2: SGHRS and YFSETQ. CDR3 loop: CASSLAAEYNEQFF. CDR3 sequence (DNA): TGCGCCAGCAGCTTGGCGGCTGAGTACAATGAGCAGTTCTTC.

This rearrangement joins TRBV7-3 to TRBJ2-1, with D possibly being TRBD2 (5 bases). Germline V gene lookup returns CDR1 SGHTA and CDR2 FQGTGA. Trimming removed 5 bases from V and 6 bases from J, with 23 bases in between. The CDR3 is 17 amino acids. The CDR3: CASSGGTGRGISNEQFF. CDR3 DNA: TGTGCCAGCAGCGGTGGTACGGGAAGAGGGATAAGCAATGAGCAGTTCTTC.